A single sample gave rise to the 25 T cell receptor beta chains below, sequenced in a study of T-cell memory formation after mild COVID-19 (dated by TCRdb to the early 2020s). Libraries were prepared through 5' RACE. Instrument on record: Illumina NovaSeq 6000. In TCRdb, the public reads were trimmed at Q25 with fastp and aligned with MiXCR, with productive beta chains retained. When rows share a CDR3 protein, they turn into one entry using the most common DNA and genes. Counted in this sample were fewer than 400,000 distinct CDR3 sequences; about 16% of them appeared once. The ten biggest clones cover about a fifth of the sample. The sequencing input was PBMCs or a T cell subset sorted from them (not recorded which). These receptor sequences come from a man between 18 and 35 years old who had mild COVID-19 (a few samples of this study predate the infection). The sample titles of this study are shuffled in the database, so cell type and time point are left out; the donor was told from shared clones.

There are a few counts of this clonotype. The J gene is TRBJ2-7, the V gene TRBV5-1; D is perhaps TRBD1 or TRBD2 (5 bases each). The ends were cut back, 1 base at V and 3 bases at J, with 11 bases in the middle. CDR3 size: 14 residues. The germline V gene encodes CDR1 SGHRS and CDR2 YFSETQ. CDR3 loop: CASSLNGADYEQYV. In DNA form, the CDR3 reads TGCGCCAGCAGCTTGAACGGGGCCGACTACGAGCAGTACGTC.

J is TRBJ2-7 and V is TRBV7-2; 9 bases agree with TRBD1. Looked up from germline, CDR1 is SGHTA and CDR2 is FQGNSA. The ends lost 2 bases at V and 4 bases at J; junction bases unmatched: 6. CDR3 length: 15 amino acids. The CDR3 DNA reads TGTGCCAGCAGCTTAACAGGGGGCAGTGGATACGAGCAGTACTTC. This translates into CASSLTGGSGYEQYF.

The table lists this clonotype with a few counts. The rearrangement links TRBV5-1 to TRBJ1-1, with D perhaps TRBD1 (6 bases). CDR3 length equals 14 residues. Germline-derived CDR1 and CDR2 are SGHRS and YFSETQ. Trimming cost V 4 bases and J 0 bases, with 10 bases left between them. The CDR3 region has the DNA TGCGCCAGCAGCGCGGGACATTTGAACACTGAAGCTTTCTTT. Translation: CASSAGHLNTEAFF.

In this sample, this clonotype turned up many times. This chain links TRBV9 with TRBJ2-2; unclear D gene. The V end lost 1 base, the J end lost 6 bases, and 22 bases lay between the germline ends. Germline V gene sequence: CDR1 SGDLS, CDR2 YYNGEE. CDR3 length: 18 amino acids. CDR3 in amino acids: CASSVFSNPGGASGELFF. As DNA, the CDR3 is TGTGCCAGCAGCGTATTCTCAAACCCTGGTGGAGCTTCCGGGGAGCTGTTTTTT.

The V and J genes are TRBV5-1 and TRBJ2-7; 9 nucleotides line up with TRBD1. Germline lookup yields CDR1 SGHRS and CDR2 YFSETQ. With V trimmed by 4 bases and J by 1 base, 6 bases remained unmatched. This CDR3 comprises 15 residues. The CDR3 reads CASSIQGAGSYEQYF. DNA of the CDR3: TGCGCCAGCAGCATACAGGGGGCCGGGTCCTACGAGCAGTACTTC.

The CDR3 nucleotides read TGTGCCAGCAGTTTCTCGGGACAGGACGCTTATGGCTACACCTTC. Amino acid sequence: CASSFSGQDAYGYTF. The V and J genes are TRBV12-3 or TRBV12-4 and TRBJ1-2, with 8 bases matching TRBD1. The CDR3 loop spans 15 amino acids. V was pared by 3 bases and J by 5 bases, with 8 bases of the junction left unmatched.

This clonotype was observed a few times. The genes are TRBV7-3 and TRBJ1-2; D unresolved. CDR3 length: 13 residues. The ends were cut back, 3 bases at V and 4 bases at J, with 9 bases in the middle. CDR1 SGHTA and CDR2 FQGTGA come from the germline V gene. Here the CDR3 DNA reads TGTGCCAGCAGCTTGATCCCCTTCTATGGCTACACCTTC. Residues: CASSLIPFYGYTF. The entire variable domain, with the rest obtained from reference TRBV7-3 and TRBJ1-2, is as follows: GAGVSQTPSNKVTEKGKYVELRCDPISGHTALYWYRQSLGQGPEFLIYFQGTGAADDSGLPNDRFFAVRPEGSVSTLKIQRTERGDSAVYLCASSLIPFYGYTFGSGTRLTVV.

This clonotype has a handful of counts. The CDR3 protein is CASTNQGRLPLHF. The CDR3 DNA reads TGTGCCAGCACCAACCAGGGGCGCTTACCCCTCCACTTT. This sequence joins TRBV2 and TRBJ1-6; a weak D match, TRBD1 (6 bases). V was trimmed by 7 bases and J by 12 bases, leaving 16 bases between them. Germline CDR1 SNHLY, CDR2 FYNNEI. The CDR3 is made up of 13 amino acids.

This clonotype appeared a few times. The genes are TRBV15 and TRBJ2-2; D unclear. Germline V gene sequence: CDR1 LNHNV, CDR2 YYDKDF (reference sequence). The CDR3 sequence is 14 residues long. The ends were cut back, 6 bases at V and 2 bases at J, with 10 bases in the middle. The CDR3 nucleotides read TGTGCCACCAGGAGATCGTCTAACACCGGGGAGCTGTTTTTT. Protein sequence: CATRRSSNTGELFF.

This chain uses TRBV4-1 with TRBJ1-1; the D is unclear. The length of the CDR3 is 15 residues. Looked up from germline, CDR1 is MGHRA and CDR2 is YSYEKL. V was clipped by 1 base and J by 5 bases, with 14 bases between them. CDR3 DNA: TGCGCCAGCAGCCAAGTCTCCGGTATGAGGACTGAAGCTTTCTTT. This translates into CASSQVSGMRTEAFF.

This clonotype occurred a few times. The chain uses TRBV10-2 and TRBJ1-4; a possible D gene is TRBD1 (5 bases). The V end lost 7 bases, the J end lost 7 bases, and 13 bases lay between the germline ends. This CDR3 region has 13 residues. CDR1 and CDR2 from the germline V gene are WSHSY and SAAADI. In nucleotides, the CDR3 is TGCGCCAGCACCTACGGGGGGGGTGAAAAACTGTTTTTT. Protein product: CASTYGGGEKLFF.

This chain joins TRBV6-5 and TRBJ1-6; 7 bases agree with TRBD1. Trimming took 8 bases from V and 7 from J; bases not matched to a gene: 8. The CDR3 contains 14 residues. Germline values: CDR1 MNHEY, CDR2 SVGAGI. The CDR3 DNA reads TGTGCCAGCGCAAAGGGGACAGAAAATTCACCCCTCCACTTT. Translated, it gives CASAKGTENSPLHF.

The chain uses TRBV29-1 and TRBJ1-5, with TRBD1 identical over 8 bases. Germline CDR1 SQVTM, CDR2 ANQGSEA. CDR3 size: 13 residues. With V trimmed by 5 bases and J by 7 bases, 7 bases remained unmatched. CDR3 DNA sequence: TGCAGCGTTACGGACAGGGCGGGACAGCCCCAGCATTTT. This encodes CSVTDRAGQPQHF.

The rearrangement uses TRBV7-8 and TRBJ2-1, with TRBD1 matching over 7 bases. Unmatched junction bases numbered 26, after V lost 4 bases and J lost 5 bases. Germline CDR1 reads SGHVS; CDR2 reads FQNEAQ. The CDR3 totals 21 residues. The CDR3, as DNA: TGTGCCAGCAGCTCCCTACAGCGAGCGGTGGCTGGGACAGCCCCCCACAATGAGCAGTTCTTC. It encodes CASSSLQRAVAGTAPHNEQFF.

This clonotype was recorded a few times. V usage is TRBV28 and J usage is TRBJ1-1; D may be TRBD1 (5 bases). The CDR3 is 13 amino acids. Germline V gives CDR1 MDHEN, CDR2 SYDVKM. V shed 2 bases and J shed 8 bases, with 12 bases lying between them. The CDR3 here is CASSLGGVFEAFF. The CDR3 region has the DNA TGTGCCAGCAGTTTAGGGGGGGTATTCGAAGCTTTCTTT.

This clonotype has only a few counts. The V call is TRBV6-2 or TRBV6-3, the J call TRBJ1-2; the D is unclear. The CDR3 length is 15 residues. Per germline, CDR1 MNHEY and CDR2 SVGEGT. Trimming removed 0 bases from V and 3 bases from J, with 11 bases in between. CDR3 amino acids: CASSYSTPRDYGYTF. In nucleotides, the CDR3 is TGTGCCAGCAGTTACTCGACACCCCGGGACTATGGCTACACCTTC.

This clonotype was counted a few times. This chain joins TRBV20-1 and TRBJ2-2, with D possibly being TRBD2 (5 bases). Germline V gene sequence: CDR1 DFQATT, CDR2 SNEGSKA (reference sequence). The CDR3 totals 17 residues. The ends were cut back, 1 base at V and 0 bases at J, with 15 bases in the middle. CDR3 DNA: TGCAGTGCTAGAGCCTTGACTACGCCGACGAACACCGGGGAGCTGTTTTTT. It specifies CSARALTTPTNTGELFF.

This clonotype appeared many times. The chain employs TRBV10-3 and TRBJ2-3, with a possible D match to TRBD2 (7 bases). The CDR3 is made up of 15 amino acids. The germline V gene has CDR1 ENHRY and CDR2 SYGVKD. Trimming shortened V by 3 bases and J by 3 bases, and 13 bases separated the two germline ends. The CDR3 region has the DNA TGTGCCATCAGTGACCCGGGGGGCCAGACAGATACGCAGTATTTT. This encodes CAISDPGGQTDTQYF.

In this sample, this clonotype turned up a few times. This chain connects TRBV28 to TRBJ2-2; no clear D. Germline V CDR1 and CDR2: MDHEN, SYDVKM. V dropped 9 bases and J dropped 6 bases, with 14 bases sitting between them. The CDR3 spans 13 residues. CDR3 coding DNA: TGTGCCAGTCGACGGAAGTCCCCCGGGGAGCTGTTTTTT. Protein sequence: CASRRKSPGELFF.

V is TRBV7-9 and J is TRBJ1-1; 7 nucleotides agree with TRBD1. This CDR3 comprises 16 residues. V was pared by 5 bases and J by 1 base, with 10 bases of the junction left unmatched. CDR1 is SEHNR, CDR2 FQNEAQ, per germline (reference sequence). This CDR3 is CASSENRGNPNTEAFF. The CDR3 nucleotides are TGTGCCAGCAGCGAAAACAGGGGAAATCCGAACACTGAAGCTTTCTTT.

In its sample, this clonotype was seen many times. The J gene is TRBJ2-1, the V gene TRBV12-3 or TRBV12-4; 7 bases align to TRBD2. The CDR3 length is 15 residues. V trimming: 1 base; J trimming: 9 bases; junction bases outside the gene matches: 9. The CDR3 region is CASSLELQREGEQFF. CDR3 bases: TGTGCCAGCAGTTTAGAGTTGCAAAGGGAGGGTGAGCAGTTCTTC.

This clonotype has only a few counts. V gene TRBV7-2 combines with J gene TRBJ2-5; D ambiguous. V lost 2 bases to trimming and J lost 2 bases, with 9 bases between them. Germline V gene lookup returns CDR1 SGHTA and CDR2 FQGNSA. This CDR3 region has 14 residues. The CDR3 is CASSLSAGQETQYF. CDR3 DNA: TGTGCCAGCAGCTTATCAGCTGGGCAAGAGACCCAGTACTTC.

This rearrangement joins TRBV11-2 to TRBJ2-5, with 14 bases that match TRBD2. This CDR3 is built from 16 residues. Germline lookup yields CDR1 SGHAT and CDR2 FQNNGV. V lost 5 bases to trimming and J lost 3 bases; unmatched junction nucleotides: 5. The CDR3 nucleotides are TGTGCCAGCAGCCCCAGACTAGCGGGGGGGAAAGAGACCCAGTACTTC. Protein sequence: CASSPRLAGGKETQYF.

This clonotype was counted a few times. The rearrangement joins TRBV15 to TRBJ2-3, with 7 bases that match TRBD1. V dropped 0 bases and J dropped 4; count of bases not matched to a gene: 7. There are 16 residues in the CDR3. Germline CDR1 is LNHNV and CDR2 is YYDKDF (reference sequence). The CDR3 DNA sequence: TGTGCCACCAGCAGAGACCGAAGACAGGGCCCAGATACGCAGTATTTT. Amino acid sequence: CATSRDRRQGPDTQYF. Complete variable domain (other parts from reference TRBV15 and TRBJ2-3): DAMVIQNPRYQVTQFGKPVTLSCSQTLNHNVMYWYQQKSSQAPKLLFHYYDKDFNNEADTPDNFQSRRPNTSFCFLDIRSPGLGDTAMYLCATSRDRRQGPDTQYFGPGTRLTVL.

V gene TRBV5-1 combines with J gene TRBJ2-1, with 7 bases matching TRBD1. Germline CDR1 SGHRS, CDR2 YFSETQ. The CDR3 sequence is 13 residues long. V was clipped by 0 bases and J by 6 bases; unmatched bases: 0. The CDR3 DNA sequence: TGCGCCAGCAGCTTGGACAGGGGCAATGAGCAGTTCTTC. Its protein product is CASSLDRGNEQFF.